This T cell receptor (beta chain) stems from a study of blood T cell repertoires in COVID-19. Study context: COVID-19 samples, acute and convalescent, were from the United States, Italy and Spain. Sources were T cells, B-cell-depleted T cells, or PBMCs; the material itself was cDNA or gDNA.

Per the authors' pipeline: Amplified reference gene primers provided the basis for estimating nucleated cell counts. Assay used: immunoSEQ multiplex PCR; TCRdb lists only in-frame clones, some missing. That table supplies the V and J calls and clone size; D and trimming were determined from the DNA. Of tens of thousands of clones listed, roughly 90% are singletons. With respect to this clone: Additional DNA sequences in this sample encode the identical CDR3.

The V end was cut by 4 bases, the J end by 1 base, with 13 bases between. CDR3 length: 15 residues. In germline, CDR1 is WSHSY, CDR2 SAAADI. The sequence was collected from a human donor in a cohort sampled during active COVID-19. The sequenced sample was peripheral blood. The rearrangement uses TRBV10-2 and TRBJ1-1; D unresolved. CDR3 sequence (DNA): TGCGCCAGCAGTGGGCCTGGCAGTACGAACACTGAAGCTTTCTTT. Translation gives CASSGPGSTNTEAFF.